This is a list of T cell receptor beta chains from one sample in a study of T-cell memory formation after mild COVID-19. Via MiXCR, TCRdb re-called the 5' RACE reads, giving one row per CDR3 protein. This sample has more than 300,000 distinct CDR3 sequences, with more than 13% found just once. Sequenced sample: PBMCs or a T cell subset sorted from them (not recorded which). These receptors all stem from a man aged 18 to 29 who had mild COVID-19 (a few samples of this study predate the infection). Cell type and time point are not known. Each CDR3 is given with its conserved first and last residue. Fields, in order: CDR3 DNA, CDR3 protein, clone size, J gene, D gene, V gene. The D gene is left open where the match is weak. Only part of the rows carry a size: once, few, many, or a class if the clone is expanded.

TGTGCCAGCAGTCAGTATTCCACTGAAGCTTTCTTT | CASSQYSTEAFF | few | TRBJ1-1 | NA | TRBV6-5
TGTGCCAGCAGCCCCGGGGGCGGGGGGATCGATGAGCAGTTCTTC | CASSPGGGGIDEQFF | NA | TRBJ2-1 | TRBD2 | TRBV6-5
TGTGCCAGCAGTGCCGGGTCCTACAATGAGCAGTTCTTC | CASSAGSYNEQFF | many | TRBJ2-1 | NA | TRBV6-4
TGTGCCAGCAGTGAATCGCCGGGGCAGGGTGGGTACGAGCAGTACTTC | CASSESPGQGGYEQYF | NA | TRBJ2-7 | NA | TRBV25-1
TGTGCCAGCAGCAACATCCCTGGGGGTCAGCCCCAGCATTTT | CASSNIPGGQPQHF | few | TRBJ1-5 | NA | TRBV12-3/TRBV12-4
TGTGCCAGCAGTTTAAGGGTCGGCTCCAACATTCAGTACTTC | CASSLRVGSNIQYF | few | TRBJ2-4 | NA | TRBV12-3/TRBV12-4
TGTGCCAGCAGGCGGAGCGGGGTGGGTGAGCAGTACTTC | CASRRSGVGEQYF | few | TRBJ2-7 | TRBD2 | TRBV12-3/TRBV12-4
TGCAGTGCCAGGGGCGGGGGGGCAAGGTACAATGAGCAGTTCTTC | CSARGGGARYNEQFF | few | TRBJ2-1 | TRBD2 | TRBV20-1
TGTGCCAGCAGTCCTACTAGCGGGGGGGCAATTGAGCAGTTCTTC | CASSPTSGGAIEQFF | few | TRBJ2-1 | TRBD2 | TRBV12-3/TRBV12-4
TGCAGTGCTAGGAGACTAGCGGGGTTGGTTACCGGGGAGCTGTTTTTT | CSARRLAGLVTGELFF | few | TRBJ2-2 | TRBD2 | TRBV20-1
TGTGCCAGCAGCCCCCGGGACAGGGATGGCTACACCTTC | CASSPRDRDGYTF | NA | TRBJ1-2 | TRBD1 | TRBV7-9
TGTGCCAGCAGCCAATGGGTGGGGGCGCGGATTGATGGCTACACCTTC | CASSQWVGARIDGYTF | few | TRBJ1-2 | NA | TRBV4-2